This is a list of T cell receptor beta chains from one sample in a study of blood T cell repertoires in COVID-19. Sequenced by immunoSEQ multiplex PCR; TCRdb stores in-frame clones only, minus some. The sample records 95,000 to 150,000 clones, under 90% being singletons. The sequencing sample was made of peripheral blood. The receptors come from a woman between 65 and 79 years old with acute or convalescent COVID-19. Both conserved end residues are part of each CDR3. The order of the fields is CDR3 DNA, CDR3 protein, D gene, V gene, J gene, clone size. The D gene is left open where the match is weak. Size is stated for part of the rows, as once, few or many counts, or as a class when the clone is expanded.

CDR3 DNA: TGTGCCAGCACTAGGGACATGAACACTGAAGCTTTCTTT; CDR3 protein: CASTRDMNTEAFF; D gene: .; V gene: TRBV2; J gene: TRBJ1-1; clone size: few
CDR3 DNA: TGTGCCAGCAGCCACAAACAAAAAGGGGGGACCCAGTACTTC; CDR3 protein: CASSHKQKGGTQYF; D gene: .; V gene: TRBV5-4; J gene: TRBJ2-5; clone size: .
CDR3 DNA: TGTGCCAGCAAGGGACAGGGAAACTATGGCTACACCTTC; CDR3 protein: CASKGQGNYGYTF; D gene: TRBD1; V gene: TRBV12-3/TRBV12-4; J gene: TRBJ1-2; clone size: .
CDR3 DNA: TGTGCCACCAGTGGAACTAGCGGCAGTGGCACAGATACGCAGTATTTT; CDR3 protein: CATSGTSGSGTDTQYF; D gene: TRBD2; V gene: TRBV24-1; J gene: TRBJ2-3; clone size: .
CDR3 DNA: TGTGCCAGCGGTAAGGGGGTGAACACTGAAGCTTTCTTT; CDR3 protein: CASGKGVNTEAFF; D gene: .; V gene: TRBV12-3/TRBV12-4; J gene: TRBJ1-1; clone size: .
CDR3 DNA: TGTGCCAGCACCCTAGGACAGGGGGCGAATGAGCAGTTCTTC; CDR3 protein: CASTLGQGANEQFF; D gene: TRBD1; V gene: TRBV9; J gene: TRBJ2-1; clone size: .
CDR3 DNA: TGTGCCAGCAGTCTCGGCAAAACGTTGGAGGGCGATGGCTACACCTTC; CDR3 protein: CASSLGKTLEGDGYTF; D gene: .; V gene: TRBV7-2; J gene: TRBJ1-2; clone size: .
CDR3 DNA: TGTGCCAGCGGTGAAGGACAGGACACCAATGAGCAGTTCTTC; CDR3 protein: CASGEGQDTNEQFF; D gene: TRBD1; V gene: TRBV9; J gene: TRBJ2-1; clone size: .
CDR3 DNA: TGTGCCACCAGCTCTTACCGGGCGGAGGCTGAAAAACTGTTTTTT; CDR3 protein: CATSSYRAEAEKLFF; D gene: .; V gene: TRBV15; J gene: TRBJ1-4; clone size: few
CDR3 DNA: TGTGCCAGCGGACACAGGGGGAATGAAAAACTGTTTTTT; CDR3 protein: CASGHRGNEKLFF; D gene: TRBD1; V gene: TRBV11-3; J gene: TRBJ1-4; clone size: once
CDR3 DNA: TGTGCCAGCAGTTTAGGGGCCTCTGAAGCTTTCTTT; CDR3 protein: CASSLGASEAFF; D gene: .; V gene: TRBV12-3/TRBV12-4; J gene: TRBJ1-1; clone size: .
CDR3 DNA: TGCAGCGTCGACGGTGGACAGGGGACGAAAGCCTATGGCTACACCTTC; CDR3 protein: CSVDGGQGTKAYGYTF; D gene: TRBD1; V gene: TRBV29-1; J gene: TRBJ1-2; clone size: few
CDR3 DNA: TGCGCCAGCAGCCCCATTGGAGGAGGGAATGAGCAGTTCTTC; CDR3 protein: CASSPIGGGNEQFF; D gene: .; V gene: TRBV4-3; J gene: TRBJ2-1; clone size: .
CDR3 DNA: TGTGCCAGGAGGGACAGGAATGGAAACACCATATATTTT; CDR3 protein: CARRDRNGNTIYF; D gene: TRBD1; V gene: TRBV2; J gene: TRBJ1-3; clone size: .
CDR3 DNA: TGTGCCAGCAGCCCATATGGGACAGGGAGGAACACCGGGGAGCTGTTTTTT; CDR3 protein: CASSPYGTGRNTGELFF; D gene: TRBD1; V gene: TRBV5-4; J gene: TRBJ2-2; clone size: once
CDR3 DNA: TGTGCCAGCAGCTTGACCGGGACATCGAACACTGAAGCTTTCTTT; CDR3 protein: CASSLTGTSNTEAFF; D gene: .; V gene: TRBV6-5; J gene: TRBJ1-1; clone size: .
CDR3 DNA: TGCGCCAGCAGCCAAGAAGTCACTAGCCTCGAGCAGTACTTC; CDR3 protein: CASSQEVTSLEQYF; D gene: .; V gene: TRBV4-3; J gene: TRBJ2-7; clone size: .
CDR3 DNA: TGTGCCAGCACCCGGACCGGGACATTTAACACTGAAGCTTTCTTT; CDR3 protein: CASTRTGTFNTEAFF; D gene: .; V gene: TRBV5-8; J gene: TRBJ1-1; clone size: .
CDR3 DNA: TGCGCCAGCAGCTTGGTAATTTGGTCGGCAGACAGGGGGGTATGGTACGAGCAGTACTTC; CDR3 protein: CASSLVIWSADRGVWYEQYF; D gene: TRBD1; V gene: TRBV5-1; J gene: TRBJ2-7; clone size: .
CDR3 DNA: TGTGCCAGCTCACCACCAATCGGGACAGGGAACGGCAATGAGCAGTTCTTC; CDR3 protein: CASSPPIGTGNGNEQFF; D gene: TRBD1; V gene: TRBV18; J gene: TRBJ2-1; clone size: .
CDR3 DNA: TGTGCCAGTAGTCCCCCTCTGTCACCCCTCCACTTT; CDR3 protein: CASSPPLSPLHF; D gene: .; V gene: TRBV19; J gene: TRBJ1-6; clone size: .
CDR3 DNA: TGTGCCAGCAGCTTCAGCGCTGGGGAGCTGTTTTTT; CDR3 protein: CASSFSAGELFF; D gene: .; V gene: TRBV7-6; J gene: TRBJ2-2; clone size: .
CDR3 DNA: TGTGCCAGCAGCTATACAGGGATGAACACTGAAGCTTTCTTT; CDR3 protein: CASSYTGMNTEAFF; D gene: .; V gene: TRBV7-9; J gene: TRBJ1-1; clone size: .
CDR3 DNA: TGCGCCAGCAGCCAAGATGGCTTCTATGGCTACACCTTC; CDR3 protein: CASSQDGFYGYTF; D gene: .; V gene: TRBV4-1; J gene: TRBJ1-2; clone size: .
CDR3 DNA: TGTGCCAGCAGCTCCACCGGGAGAGACACTGAAGCTTTCTTT; CDR3 protein: CASSSTGRDTEAFF; D gene: .; V gene: TRBV7-3; J gene: TRBJ1-1; clone size: once
CDR3 DNA: TGTGCCAGCAGCTTAGGACTAGCGGGAGGGTACCAAGAGACCCAGTACTTC; CDR3 protein: CASSLGLAGGYQETQYF; D gene: TRBD2; V gene: TRBV11-3; J gene: TRBJ2-5; clone size: .
CDR3 DNA: TGTGCCAGCAGCCGAGGGGGGGAGTCCTACAATGAGCAGTTCTTC; CDR3 protein: CASSRGGESYNEQFF; D gene: .; V gene: TRBV6-4; J gene: TRBJ2-1; clone size: .
CDR3 DNA: TGTGCCAGCAGCTTCCCCCCCTCCGATGAGCAGTTCTTC; CDR3 protein: CASSFPPSDEQFF; D gene: .; V gene: TRBV13; J gene: TRBJ2-1; clone size: .
CDR3 DNA: TGTGCCAGCTCCCCATTGGGAGGACAGGGTTCCCCCGGCGAGCAGTACTTC; CDR3 protein: CASSPLGGQGSPGEQYF; D gene: TRBD1; V gene: TRBV18; J gene: TRBJ2-7; clone size: .
CDR3 DNA: TGTGCCAGCAAGGCTGGGAGCTCCTACGAGCAGTACTTC; CDR3 protein: CASKAGSSYEQYF; D gene: .; V gene: TRBV27; J gene: TRBJ2-7; clone size: once
CDR3 DNA: TGTGCCACCAGCAGACGTCGGCTAAGGTTGGGTAGCGGGGGGCCCCAAGAGACCCAGTACTTC; CDR3 protein: CATSRRRLRLGSGGPQETQYF; D gene: TRBD2; V gene: TRBV15; J gene: TRBJ2-5; clone size: .